This T cell receptor (beta chain) was sequenced during a study of blood T cell repertoires in COVID-19. Study-wide context: T cells, B-cell-depleted T cells, or PBMCs provided the cDNA or gDNA that served as material.

CDR3 length: 14 residues. CDR1 SQVTM and CDR2 ANQGSEA come from the germline V gene. V lost 7 bases, J lost 1 base, and 16 bases lay in between. Generated by immunoSEQ multiplex PCR, the TCRdb table keeps only in-frame clones and is missing some. Here the sample spans about 240,000 clones, roughly 80% being singletons. Seattle patients were enrolled while actively infected and followed longitudinally. This sequence joins TRBV29-1 and TRBJ2-5; D remains ambiguous. The origin of this receptor is a woman older than 75 with COVID-19, enrolled during active disease. Sequenced material: peripheral blood. For the CDR3, the DNA is TGCAGCGGGCAGGATCGGATAACCCAAGAGACCCAGTACTTC. Its translation is CSGQDRITQETQYF.